One sample yielded the 25 T cell receptor beta chains listed below, sequenced in a study of cytomegalovirus exposure and HLA in healthy donors. It was with 60 Vbeta and 13 Jbeta primers that the PCR ran. Profiled with immunoSEQ multiplex PCR; TCRdb holds only in-frame clones, not every one. In the table there are around 100,000 clones, 78% of which are singletons. Source material: PBMCs. The receptors were sampled from a woman between 35 and 50 years old in good health and CMV-seropositive.

The V call is TRBV10-3, the J call TRBJ2-7, with 7 positions matching TRBD2. This CDR3 is 14 amino acids long. V shed 0 bases and J 9 bases; nucleotides not matched to a gene: 8. Looked up from germline, CDR1 is ENHRY and CDR2 is SYGVKD. This CDR3 reads CAISESLRERWQYF. The CDR3 DNA is TGTGCCATCAGTGAGTCCCTGCGGGAGCGCTGGCAGTACTTC.

This clone was seen many times. The chain joins TRBV10-1 to TRBJ1-1; 8 nucleotides match TRBD1. The junction had 4 bases not matched to a gene; V was cut back by 4 bases and J by 0 bases. CDR3 length: 15 amino acids. Germline values: CDR1 WNHNN, CDR2 SYGVQD (reference sequence). CDR3 DNA sequence: TGCGCCAGCAGTGCGCGACAGGGGATGAACACTGAAGCTTTCTTT. As protein: CASSARQGMNTEAFF.

The chain joins TRBV9 to TRBJ1-2; the match to TRBD1 covers 9 bases. V lost 3 bases to trimming and J lost 6 bases; unmatched junction nucleotides: 9. The CDR3 is 15 amino acids. Germline loops: CDR1 SGDLS, CDR2 YYNGEE. CDR3: CASSGGTGILDGYTF. CDR3 bases: TGTGCCAGCAGCGGCGGGACAGGGATATTAGATGGCTACACCTTC.

The chain couples TRBV4-1 to TRBJ2-1; 7 bases are a match to TRBD2. The CDR3 runs 16 residues. Looked up from germline, CDR1 is MGHRA and CDR2 is YSYEKL. V was clipped by 4 bases and J by 5 bases; unmatched bases: 11. For the CDR3, the DNA is TGCGCCAGCAGCCCAACGGGAGGAGATGAGGACAATGAGCAGTTCTTC. The encoded protein is CASSPTGGDEDNEQFF.

V usage is TRBV29-1 and J usage is TRBJ2-5, with TRBD1 matching 7 bases. The J call could be wrong; TRBJ2-7 is a better fit for the DNA end. The CDR3 has 13 residues. From germline, CDR1 is SQVTM and CDR2 ANQGSEA. In nucleotides, the CDR3 is TGCAGTGTTAAAACCGACAGGGACGGCGAGCAGTACTTC. Residues: CSVKTDRDGEQYF.

The chain couples TRBV5-5 to TRBJ1-1; D perhaps matches TRBD1 (5 bases). Germline values: CDR1 SGHKS, CDR2 YYEKEE (reference sequence). The CDR3 consists of 13 residues. Between the trimmed V and J ends, which lost 1 base and 5 bases, there was a span of 9 bases. The CDR3 DNA reads TGTGCCAGCAGCTTGTGGGGGGGTACTGAAGCTTTCTTT. Its protein is CASSLWGGTEAFF.

This clone was observed a few times. The V and J genes are TRBV19 and TRBJ2-5; the D is unclear. CDR3 length equals 13 residues. Germline V gene data show CDR1 as LNHDA and CDR2 as SQIVND (reference sequence). V shed 1 base and J shed 5 bases, with 8 bases lying between them. CDR3 bases: TGTGCCAGTAGTATAGGGGCTAAGGAGACCCAGTACTTC. Its translation: CASSIGAKETQYF.

This rearrangement joins TRBV2 to TRBJ2-1; 13 bases are a match to TRBD2. Trimming cost V 10 bases and J 5 bases; bases outside gene matches: 5. The CDR3 spans 14 residues. Germline-derived CDR1 and CDR2 are SNHLY and FYNNEI. CDR3 amino acids: CAMPLAGGDNEQFF. The CDR3 DNA follows: TGTGCCATGCCACTAGCGGGAGGGGACAATGAGCAGTTCTTC.

V and J are TRBV2 and TRBJ1-6; no reliable D call. V was clipped by 7 bases and J by 9 bases, with 19 bases between them. The CDR3 is made up of 15 amino acids. The germline CDR1 and CDR2 sequences are SNHLY and FYNNEI. CDR3 DNA sequence: TGTGCCAGCATGGGCAGTCGCCTTCAAGGTTCACCCCTCCACTTT. Its translation is CASMGSRLQGSPLHF.

The DNA for the CDR3 is TGTGCCAGCAGCCCTTCTAGCGGGGCTAGCACAGATACGCAGTATTTT. This codes for CASSPSSGASTDTQYF. The V call is TRBV11-2, the J call TRBJ2-3, with TRBD2 matching over 9 bases. From germline, CDR1 is SGHAT and CDR2 FQNNGV. V shed 5 bases, J shed 0 bases, and the junction held 6 bases outside the gene matches. This CDR3 is built from 16 residues. Variable domain in full (rest from reference TRBV11-2 and TRBJ2-3): EAGVAQSPRYKIIEKRQSVAFWCNPISGHATLYWYQQILGQGPKLLIQFQNNGVVDDSQLPKDRFSAERLKGVDSTLKIQPAKLEDSAVYLCASSPSSGASTDTQYFGPGTRLTVL.

This chain joins TRBV2 and TRBJ1-5; D not certain. The V end was cut by 6 bases, the J end by 3 bases, with 9 bases between. Looked up from germline, CDR1 is SNHLY and CDR2 is FYNNEI. The CDR3 sequence is 13 residues long. CDR3 in DNA: TGTGCCAGCAGCCGGTTTACCAATCAGCCCCAGCATTTT. This translates into CASSRFTNQPQHF.

Only a few counts were recorded for this clone. The rearrangement uses TRBV6-5 and TRBJ2-1; D possibly corresponds to TRBD2 (6 bases). Germline CDR1 is MNHEY and CDR2 is SVGAGI. The germline V and J ends were trimmed by 10 bases and 8 bases, with 18 bases remaining between them. CDR3 length equals 13 residues. The CDR3 DNA reads as TGTGCCACTAGGGCTACTAGCTTCGATGAGCAGTTCTTC. It encodes CATRATSFDEQFF.

This chain uses TRBV29-1 with TRBJ2-2; 9 positions agree with TRBD2. Per the germline V gene, CDR1 is SQVTM and CDR2 is ANQGSEA. V was clipped by 2 bases and J by 0 bases; unmatched bases: 10. This CDR3 is 18 amino acids long. CDR3 protein: CSVEKLVAGAANTGELFF. For the CDR3, the DNA is TGCAGCGTTGAAAAATTGGTAGCGGGAGCCGCGAACACCGGGGAGCTGTTTTTT.

The count of this clone is one. V gene TRBV6-5 combines with J gene TRBJ2-1; unclear D gene. The CDR3 loop spans 14 amino acids. Trimming shortened V by 4 bases and J by 4 bases, and 11 bases separated the two germline ends. Germline CDR1 reads MNHEY; CDR2 reads SVGAGI. The CDR3 loop is CASSSITDYNEQFF. CDR3 coding DNA: TGTGCCAGCAGTTCAATAACTGATTACAATGAGCAGTTCTTC.

This chain uses TRBV6-4 with TRBJ2-3, with D possibly being TRBD2 (6 bases). Germline V gene data show CDR1 as MRHNA and CDR2 as SNTAGT. With 6 bases removed from V and 1 base from J, the gap between germline ends came to 8 bases. The CDR3 has 13 residues. CDR3 sequence: CASSASGTDTQYF. DNA for the CDR3: TGTGCCAGCAGCGCTAGCGGCACAGATACGCAGTATTTT.

The chain employs TRBV4-1 and TRBJ2-7, with TRBD2 identical over 13 bases. This CDR3 is built from 16 residues. Germline CDR1 MGHRA, CDR2 YSYEKL. The V gene end was trimmed by 2 bases and the J gene end by 2 bases; junction bases not matched to a gene: 3. The CDR3, as DNA: TGCGCCAGCAGCCAACGACTAGCGGGAGGTACCTACGAGCAGTACTTC. Translated: CASSQRLAGGTYEQYF.

The rearrangement uses TRBV5-1 and TRBJ2-5, with D tentatively TRBD2 (5 bases). The CDR3 consists of 14 residues. Germline V lookup: CDR1 SGHRS, CDR2 YFSETQ. V was trimmed by 1 base and J by 0 bases, leaving 7 bases between them. CDR3: CASSLSDYQETQYF. DNA of the CDR3: TGCGCCAGCAGCTTGTCGGACTACCAAGAGACCCAGTACTTC. Looking up the rest from reference TRBV5-1 and TRBJ2-5 gives the full variable domain: KAGVTQTPRYLIKTRGQQVTLSCSPISGHRSVSWYQQTPGQGLQFLFEYFSETQRNKGNFPGRFSGRQFSNSRSEMNVSTLELGDSALYLCASSLSDYQETQYFGPGTRLLVL.

The chain employs TRBV19 and TRBJ2-3, with 7 bases identical to TRBD1. CDR1 LNHDA and CDR2 SQIVND come from the germline V gene (reference sequence). CDR3 length: 15 residues. With V trimmed by 5 bases and J by 0 bases, 5 bases remained unmatched. As DNA, the CDR3 is TGTGCCAGTAGTTTCCAGACAGGGAGCACAGATACGCAGTATTTT. This encodes CASSFQTGSTDTQYF.

The J gene is TRBJ2-2, the V gene TRBV7-3; D might be TRBD2 (6 bases). Germline V gives CDR1 SGHTA, CDR2 FQGTGA. The CDR3 loop spans 16 amino acids. Deletions cut 5 bases from V and 7 bases from J, with 20 bases between. This CDR3 reads CASSRTGTEPFGELFF. DNA for the CDR3: TGTGCCAGCAGCAGAACCGGGACTGAGCCCTTCGGGGAGCTGTTTTTT.

The chain recombines TRBV19 with TRBJ1-1; D might be TRBD1 (5 bases). CDR3 length: 13 residues. Trimming shortened V by 6 bases and J by 3 bases, and 11 bases separated the two germline ends. Per the germline V gene, CDR1 is LNHDA and CDR2 is SQIVND (reference sequence). The CDR3 bases are TGTGCCAGTAGCCAGGGTCCGGACACTGAAGCTTTCTTT. Translating gives CASSQGPDTEAFF.

V is TRBV6-5 and J is TRBJ2-7; 11 positions match TRBD2. V shed 6 bases and J 6 bases; nucleotides not matched to a gene: 4. This CDR3 is built from 13 residues. Germline-derived CDR1 and CDR2 are MNHEY and SVGAGI. The CDR3 region is CASRTGTSGEQYF. CDR3 sequence (DNA): TGTGCCAGCAGAACAGGGACTAGCGGCGAGCAGTACTTC.

As regards this clone: Germline and junction disagree at one end, which may indicate a read error. This chain connects TRBV7-9 to TRBJ2-1; 9 bases fit TRBD2. Germline CDR1 SEHNR, CDR2 FQNEAQ (reference sequence). The CDR3 runs 14 residues. CDR3 residues: CASSIAGADGEQFF. In DNA, the CDR3 is TGTGCCAGCAGCATAGCGGGGGCCGACGGTGAGCAGTTCTTC.

V usage is TRBV19 and J usage is TRBJ1-1; no clear D gene. The CDR3 loop spans 13 amino acids. The V end was cut by 1 base, the J end by 3 bases, with 6 bases between. The germline CDR1 and CDR2 sequences are LNHDA and SQIVND (reference sequence). CDR3: CASSIVPDTEAFF. CDR3 in DNA: TGTGCCAGTAGTATAGTCCCCGACACTGAAGCTTTCTTT. Drawing the rest from reference TRBV19 and TRBJ1-1, the complete variable domain is DGGITQSPKYLFRKEGQNVTLSCEQNLNHDAMYWYRQDPGQGLRLIYYSQIVNDFQKGDIAEGYSVSREKKESFPLTVTSAQKNPTAFYLCASSIVPDTEAFFGQGTRLTVV.

The chain links TRBV28 to TRBJ2-7; 8 bases are shared with TRBD1. This CDR3 is 17 amino acids long. Germline CDR1 and CDR2: MDHEN and SYDVKM. The trim removed 6 bases at V and 1 base at J, leaving 14 bases unmatched. The CDR3 loop reads CASSPYTGTGKSYEQYF. In DNA, the CDR3 is TGTGCCAGCAGCCCGTATACCGGGACAGGCAAATCCTACGAGCAGTACTTC.

The V gene is TRBV6-1, the J gene TRBJ2-7; 10 nucleotides align to TRBD2. In germline, CDR1 is MNHNS, CDR2 SASEGT. The CDR3 sequence is 14 residues long. J gave up 7 bases and V 4 bases, and 7 bases lay outside the gene matches. CDR3 coding DNA: TGTGCCAGCAGTGGTTTAAGCGGGAGGGGGGAGCAGTACTTC. This translates into CASSGLSGRGEQYF.